A single sample is the source of the 8 T cell receptor beta chains below, sequenced in a study of blood T cells in healthy people across ages. It was with a sample-barcoded 5' primer and a J-beta primer mix that a second PCR of about 6 to 12 cycles was run. TCRdb passed the 5' RACE reads through MiXCR, listing each CDR3 protein once. The repertoire includes some 790,000 distinct CDR3 sequences, 29% of them detected once, and roughly 17% sits in the top ten. The sample comprised blood. The receptors derive from a woman older than 75 in good health.

This clonotype was counted at least ten times. The J gene is TRBJ2-5, the V gene TRBV7-9; D gene uncertain. The ends were cut back, 5 bases at V and 5 bases at J, with 12 bases in the middle. The CDR3 totals 13 residues. Germline V gene data show CDR1 as SEHNR and CDR2 as FQNEAQ (reference sequence). The CDR3 is CASSPSRKETQYF. The CDR3 DNA is TGTGCCAGCAGCCCCAGTCGAAAGGAGACCCAGTACTTC.

V and J are TRBV14 and TRBJ1-4, with D possibly being TRBD1 (5 bases). The CDR3 runs to 17 residues. Germline V gives CDR1 SGHDN, CDR2 FVKESK. The V end was cut by 3 bases, the J end by 2 bases, with 16 bases between. The DNA for the CDR3 is TGTGCCAGCAGCCAGGGGTCGCAGGGTATCACTAATGAAAAACTGTTTTTT. It translates to CASSQGSQGITNEKLFF.

This chain connects TRBV6-1 to TRBJ2-6, with TRBD2 matching over 8 bases. V shed 8 bases and J 0 bases; nucleotides not matched to a gene: 9. The CDR3 runs to 17 residues. The germline V gene has CDR1 MNHNS and CDR2 SASEGT. The DNA for the CDR3 is TGTGCCAGCCTCGAGCCCAGCGGGAGCTCTGGGGCCAACGTCCTGACTTTC. Amino acid sequence: CASLEPSGSSGANVLTF.

The gene calls are TRBV11-3 and TRBJ1-4, with unresolved D. V shed 5 bases and J shed 8 bases, with 15 bases lying between them. This CDR3 is built from 14 residues. Germline V gene lookup returns CDR1 SGHNT and CDR2 YENEEA. The chain's CDR3 is CASSRRGPGEKLFF. For the CDR3, the DNA is TGTGCCAGCAGCCGGAGAGGTCCGGGAGAAAAACTGTTTTTT.

There are many counts of this clonotype. The rearrangement uses TRBV7-9 and TRBJ1-1, with TRBD1 identical over 7 bases. V shed 1 base, J shed 2 bases, and the junction held 1 base outside the gene matches. Germline CDR1 and CDR2: SEHNR and FQNEAQ (reference sequence). The CDR3 length is 14 residues. CDR3 protein: CASSLEGGNTEAFF. The CDR3 DNA reads as TGTGCCAGCAGCTTAGAAGGGGGCAACACTGAAGCTTTCTTT. Using reference TRBV7-9 and TRBJ1-1 for the parts outside the CDR3, the full variable domain is DTGVSQNPRHKITKRGQNVTFRCDPISEHNRLYWYRQTLGQGPEFLTYFQNEAQLEKSRLLSDRFSAERPKGSFSTLEIQRTEQGDSAMYLCASSLEGGNTEAFFGQGTRLTVV.

The rearrangement joins TRBV7-2 to TRBJ2-5; perhaps TRBD1 as D (6 bases). Germline CDR1 SGHTA, CDR2 FQGNSA. CDR3 length equals 13 residues. Trimming left V 6 bases short and J 5 bases short, with 13 bases between. The CDR3 loop is CASRSTGTETQYF. CDR3 DNA sequence: TGTGCCAGCAGATCCACAGGGACGGAGACCCAGTACTTC.

This clonotype was counted many times. The chain employs TRBV3-1 and TRBJ2-4, with a weak D call TRBD2 (5 bases). V lost 4 bases to trimming and J lost 13 bases, with 20 bases between them. This CDR3 has 14 residues. The germline V gene encodes CDR1 LGHDT and CDR2 YNNKEL (reference sequence). CDR3 sequence reads: CASSPLRMGWEQYF. As DNA, the CDR3 is TGTGCCAGCAGCCCCTTGCGGATGGGGTGGGAGCAGTACTTC.

The V gene is TRBV6-2 or TRBV6-3, the J gene TRBJ2-5; 9 bases line up with TRBD1. J was trimmed by 0 bases and V by 5 bases; bases with no gene match: 4. The CDR3 extends over 15 amino acids. Germline CDR1 and CDR2: MNHEY and SVGEGT. DNA for the CDR3: TGTGCCAGCAGTCACCGGGACAGGGACCAAGAGACCCAGTACTTC. This encodes CASSHRDRDQETQYF.